The subject of this entry is one T cell receptor beta chain. This sample is part of a study of blood T cell repertoires in COVID-19. Study in general: Collection of acute and convalescent COVID-19 samples took place in the United States, Italy and Spain.

Per the study methods: Estimation of nucleated cell counts relied on the amplification of reference gene primers. TCRdb's table, derived via immunoSEQ multiplex PCR, lists solely in-frame clones and lacks some. That table furnishes V, J and clone size, whereas the DNA furnished D and trimming. The sample carries some 100,000 clones, approximately 86% recorded once. V lost 6 bases, J lost 4 bases, and 15 bases lay in between. Germline V gene data show CDR1 as MNHNY and CDR2 as SVGAGI (reference sequence). The CDR3 extends over 14 amino acids. The sample taken for sequencing was peripheral blood. The TCR sequence derives from a woman aged 55-70 years with acute or convalescent COVID-19. The V call is TRBV6-6, the J call TRBJ1-2; D call uncertain. CDR3 nucleotides: TGTGCCAGCAGCCCGACCTCGGCGGGCTATGGCTACACCTTC. It codes for CASSPTSAGYGYTF.